What follows describes a single T cell receptor (beta chain). Only in-frame clones appear in the TCRdb table, and some are missing; sequencing was by immunoSEQ multiplex PCR. The sample contains roughly 130,000 clones, roughly 90% of which appear only once. This sample was included in a study of T cell responses to AZD1222 COVID-19 vaccine. CDR3 size: 16 residues. Germline CDR1 SGHVS, CDR2 FQNEAQ. Trimming removed 2 bases at V and 5 bases at J, with 16 bases between. The receptor comes from an adult in good health. The sequenced sample was peripheral blood, obtained on day 0 of AZD1222 vaccination. This chain connects TRBV7-8 to TRBJ2-1; the D gene is possibly TRBD2 (5 bases). The CDR3 reads CASSLLAGRLDNEQFF. The DNA of the CDR3 is TGTGCCAGCAGCTTATTGGCGGGCCGCTTGGACAATGAGCAGTTCTTC.